Here is one TCR beta chain with its context. Its antigen is undetermined. RNA was extracted from bulk tissue without any cell sorting. The normal lung tissue was taken more than 3 cm from the tumor edge. The germline CDR1 and CDR2 sequences are SGHRS and YFSETQ. The CDR3 is 16 amino acids. The V and J ends lost 4 bases and 12 bases respectively, with 23 bases between them. This record belongs to a study of tumor and adjacent non-tumor tissue in lung cancer. Study-wide results and limits: Tumor repertoires had a smaller top 100 clone share than normal lung. Tumor tissue had significantly higher TCR diversity than normal lung.

A modified ARM-PCR protocol with three rounds of nested PCR amplified TCRbeta. MiXCR, applied by TCRdb to the multiplex PCR reads, yields one record per CDR3 protein. The sample holds 85,000 to 130,000 distinct CDR3 sequences, more than 55% seen once. This chain uses TRBV5-1 with TRBJ1-6, with D tentatively TRBD1 (5 bases). Sequenced sample: distant non-tumor lung tissue. The TCR comes from a man aged 25 to 45 with non-small cell lung cancer. Here the CDR3 reads CASSPGESETVLPLHF. The CDR3 DNA reads TGCGCCAGCAGCCCAGGTGAATCGGAGACAGTTTTACCCCTCCACTTT. The complete variable domain, with remaining parts taken from reference TRBV5-1 and TRBJ1-6, reads KAGVTQTPRYLIKTRGQQVTLSCSPISGHRSVSWYQQTPGQGLQFLFEYFSETQRNKGNFPGRFSGRQFSNSRSEMNVSTLELGDSALYLCASSPGESETVLPLHFGNGTRLTVT.